This TCR beta chain was sequenced in a study of molecular identifiers for immune sequencing clone quantification. Study-level background: Across replicate runs, RNA obtained from around 20,000 or 100,000 naive CD8 cells was divided into five, with four undergoing sequencing. Study-wide points: Identical barcode-sharing TCR molecules could lead to underestimated sizes for highly expanded clones.

In this sample, this clonotype turned up many times. What it recognizes is unknown. With V trimmed by 5 bases and J by 5 bases, 4 bases remained unmatched. The CDR3 totals 15 residues. MiXCR, run by TCRdb on the PCR reads, gives a single entry per CDR3 protein. The table records around 9,800 distinct CDR3 sequences, approximately 19% of them present only once. This clonotype was sampled from a human donor in good health. Some libraries in this study had Jurkat cell RNA spiked in. The chain is built from TRBV12-3 or TRBV12-4 and TRBJ2-1; 12 bases agree with TRBD1. Sequencing used naive CD8+ T cells from blood, with Jurkat cell RNA spiked in. The subset was: FACS-sorted CD8+CD4-CCR7+CD45RA+ naive T cells. This CDR3 reads CASSPGTGGNNEQFF. The CDR3 nucleotides read TGTGCCAGCAGTCCCGGGACAGGGGGCAACAATGAGCAGTTCTTC.